What follows are 28 T cell receptor beta chains derived from one specimen sequenced in a study of blood T cell repertoires in COVID-19. Sequenced by immunoSEQ multiplex PCR; TCRdb stores in-frame clones only, minus some. The data contain about 180,000 clones, 80% to 90% of them singletons. What was sequenced was peripheral blood. These TCRs come from a man aged 55-75 years with acute or convalescent COVID-19.

The rearrangement uses TRBV5-6 and TRBJ1-2, with a tentative D call TRBD1 (5 bases). The CDR3 is 14 residues long. Per germline, CDR1 SGHDT and CDR2 YYEEEE. V lost 3 bases to trimming and J lost 7 bases, with 16 bases between them. Here the CDR3 reads CASSWRVGGSGYTF. The CDR3 DNA is TGTGCCAGCAGCTGGAGGGTCGGGGGAAGTGGCTACACCTTC. The variable domain in full, with the rest retrieved from reference TRBV5-6 and TRBJ1-2, is DAGVTQSPTHLIKTRGQQVTLRCSPKSGHDTVSWYQQALGQGPQFIFQYYEEEERQRGNFPDRFSGHQFPNYSSELNVNALLLGDSALYLCASSWRVGGSGYTFGSGTRLTVV.

This chain links TRBV5-6 with TRBJ2-7; no definite D call. CDR1 and CDR2 from the germline V gene are SGHDT and YYEEEE. CDR3 length equals 14 residues. V lost 5 bases and J lost 0, with 12 bases in between. As DNA, the CDR3 is TGTGCCAGCAGTCGAATGGCGGCCTCCTACGAGCAGTACTTC. As protein: CASSRMAASYEQYF. Supplemented by reference TRBV5-6 and TRBJ2-7, the full variable domain reads DAGVTQSPTHLIKTRGQQVTLRCSPKSGHDTVSWYQQALGQGPQFIFQYYEEEERQRGNFPDRFSGHQFPNYSSELNVNALLLGDSALYLCASSRMAASYEQYFGPGTRLTVT.

The chain has TRBV1 and TRBJ2-1; the table gives TRBD2 as D, unverified against the DNA. TRBV1 is an annotated pseudogene. The CDR3 covers 18 residues. The CDR3 loop reads CTSSQNRQSGMMYNEQFF. DNA of the CDR3: TGCACCAGCAGCCAAAATCGGCAGAGCGGGATGATGTACAATGAGCAGTTCTTC.

This clone appeared a few times. The V gene is TRBV28, the J gene TRBJ1-5; no definite D call. CDR1 MDHEN and CDR2 SYDVKM come from the germline V gene. The CDR3 contains 12 residues. The V end was cut by 6 bases, the J end by 1 base, with 4 bases between. CDR3 DNA: TGTGCCAGCAGACAAAGCAATCAGCCCCAGCATTTT. Residues: CASRQSNQPQHF.

The chain carries TRBV28 and TRBJ2-1; 8 bases fit TRBD2. The germline CDR1 and CDR2 sequences are MDHEN and SYDVKM. With V trimmed by 2 bases and J by 5 bases, 11 bases remained unmatched. This CDR3 is 17 amino acids long. The chain's CDR3 is CASSLIHFKREHNEQFF. The DNA for the CDR3 is TGTGCCAGCAGTTTAATTCACTTCAAGCGGGAGCACAATGAGCAGTTCTTC.

The V gene is TRBV4-3, the J gene TRBJ2-7; TRBD1 is a possible D gene (6 bases). The CDR3 has 15 residues. Germline CDR1 LGHNA, CDR2 YSLEER. V gave up 0 bases and J gave up 1 base, with 10 bases separating them. DNA of the CDR3: TGCGCCAGCAGCCAAGAGTATGACAGGTCCTACGAGCAGTACTTC. It translates to CASSQEYDRSYEQYF.

CDR3 amino acids: CASSYSEDSPLHF. The CDR3 bases are TGTGCCAGCAGTTACTCGGAGGATTCACCCCTCCACTTT. The V gene is TRBV6-5, the J gene TRBJ1-6, with unresolved D. Germline loops: CDR1 MNHEY, CDR2 SVGAGI. The V end lost 0 bases, the J end lost 8 bases, and 5 bases lay between the germline ends. The CDR3 totals 13 residues.

The CDR3 reads CASSPREEVEQYF. CDR3 bases: TGTGCCAGCAGTCCCCGAGAGGAGGTCGAGCAGTACTTC. The rearrangement joins TRBV6-6 to TRBJ2-7; the D gene is possibly TRBD2 (5 bases). The CDR3 length is 13 residues. The germline V and J ends were trimmed by 5 bases and 6 bases, with 14 bases remaining between them. Germline V CDR1 and CDR2: MNHNY, SVGAGI (reference sequence).

The rearrangement uses TRBV11-3 and TRBJ2-1; D is undetermined. This CDR3 has 12 residues. Trimming took off 6 bases at V and 3 bases at J, with 6 bases between the two ends. Germline V gene data show CDR1 as SGHNT and CDR2 as YENEEA. The CDR3 sequence is CASSFNYNEQFF. Here the CDR3 DNA reads TGTGCCAGCAGTTTCAACTACAATGAGCAGTTCTTC.

The V and J genes are TRBV28 and TRBJ2-3, with D maybe TRBD2 (6 bases). The CDR3 length is 14 residues. CDR1 MDHEN and CDR2 SYDVKM come from the germline V gene. With 7 bases removed from V and 2 bases from J, the gap between germline ends came to 13 bases. The DNA of the CDR3 is TGTGCCAGCAATGGAGGGGCGTACACAGATACGCAGTATTTT. This sequence encodes CASNGGAYTDTQYF.

The chain recombines TRBV27 with TRBJ1-6; 7 nucleotides align to TRBD1. V shed 3 bases, J shed 7 bases, and the junction held 3 bases outside the gene matches. Per germline, CDR1 MNHEY and CDR2 SMNVEV (reference sequence). The CDR3 sequence is 14 residues long. The CDR3 DNA reads TGTGCCAGCAGTTTGGAGGGGGCGAATTCACCCCTCCACTTT. It is translated as CASSLEGANSPLHF.

The gene calls are TRBV5-4 and TRBJ1-1; D unclear. Trimming removed 5 bases from V and 5 bases from J, with 22 bases in between. This CDR3 is built from 16 residues. Germline V CDR1 and CDR2: SGHNT, YYREEE (reference sequence). The CDR3 sequence: CASRSDFSGRWTEAFF. CDR3 nucleotides: TGTGCCAGCAGGAGCGACTTTTCGGGGAGATGGACTGAAGCTTTCTTT.

The V gene is TRBV3-1 (or the pseudogene TRBV3-2), the J gene TRBJ2-1; 10 nucleotides line up with TRBD2. This CDR3 region has 17 residues. The V gene end was trimmed by 4 bases and the J gene end by 7 bases; junction bases not matched to a gene: 13. Germline CDR1 and CDR2: LGHDT and YNNKEL (reference sequence). The CDR3 coding sequence is TGTGCCAGCAGCCCCCGTGGAGCGGGAGGGCCTCGGAATGAGCAGTTCTTC. Residues: CASSPRGAGGPRNEQFF.

V usage is TRBV5-1 and J usage is TRBJ2-3, with 13 bases lining up with TRBD2. The ends lost 4 bases at V and 6 bases at J; junction bases unmatched: 8. The CDR3 sequence is 16 residues long. Germline V CDR1 and CDR2: SGHRS, YFSETQ. In DNA form, the CDR3 reads TGCGCCAGCAGCATCTGGACTAGCGGGAGCGGGGATACGCAGTATTTT. Residues: CASSIWTSGSGDTQYF. Full variable domain (missing parts from reference TRBV5-1 and TRBJ2-3): KAGVTQTPRYLIKTRGQQVTLSCSPISGHRSVSWYQQTPGQGLQFLFEYFSETQRNKGNFPGRFSGRQFSNSRSEMNVSTLELGDSALYLCASSIWTSGSGDTQYFGPGTRLTVL.

This chain links TRBV27 with TRBJ1-5; 10 nucleotides agree with TRBD1. V dropped 3 bases and J dropped 6; count of bases not matched to a gene: 2. Germline V gene sequence: CDR1 MNHEY, CDR2 SMNVEV (reference sequence). The CDR3 is 14 residues long. This CDR3 reads CASSFRDRGQPQHF. CDR3 DNA sequence: TGTGCCAGCAGTTTCCGGGACAGGGGTCAGCCCCAGCATTTT.

This clone was picked up a small number of times. The V gene is TRBV7-9, the J gene TRBJ1-3; weak D call: TRBD1 (5 bases). The V end lost 3 bases, the J end lost 0 bases, and 15 bases lay between the germline ends. This CDR3 is 17 amino acids long. Germline V gene data show CDR1 as SEHNR and CDR2 as FQNEAQ (reference sequence). The CDR3 DNA sequence: TGTGCCAGCAGCTTTCCTGGCGGACAAAGCTCTGGAAACACCATATATTTT. Protein: CASSFPGGQSSGNTIYF.

The chain carries TRBV12-3 or TRBV12-4 and TRBJ1-1; TRBD1 is a possible D gene (5 bases). V was clipped by 7 bases and J by 4 bases, with 13 bases between them. The CDR3 runs 13 residues. The CDR3 DNA sequence: TGTGCCAGCAACAGGTATGACGGCACTGAAGCTTTCTTT. Protein product: CASNRYDGTEAFF.

The chain couples TRBV5-4 to TRBJ2-7; TRBD1 agrees at 12 bases. V was clipped by 3 bases and J by 10 bases; unmatched bases: 5. The V gene's germline CDR1 is SGHNT and CDR2 YYREEE (reference sequence). The CDR3 is made up of 13 amino acids. DNA of the CDR3: TGTGCCAGCAGCTCTCCGGGACAGGGGGCACAGTACTTC. Translation: CASSSPGQGAQYF.

The count of this clone is one. The chain couples TRBV5-6 to TRBJ2-1; possible D gene TRBD2, 5 bases. Deletions cut 3 bases from V and 4 bases from J, with 17 bases between. The CDR3 covers 16 residues. Per the germline V gene, CDR1 is SGHDT and CDR2 is YYEEEE. The CDR3 region is CASSWWGSDKYNEQFF. The CDR3 DNA is TGTGCCAGCAGCTGGTGGGGTAGCGATAAGTACAATGAGCAGTTCTTC.

The rearrangement joins TRBV28 to TRBJ1-4; D ambiguous. This CDR3 spans 14 amino acids. CDR1 is MDHEN and CDR2 is SYDVKM in the germline V gene. V lost 6 bases, J lost 2 bases, and 10 bases lay in between. The CDR3 bases are TGTGCCAGCAGCCGAGGGTGGACTAATGAAAAACTGTTTTTT. Translating it yields CASSRGWTNEKLFF.

This chain joins TRBV7-2 and TRBJ2-6; 8 bases agree with TRBD1. The CDR3 is made up of 12 amino acids. The V gene end was trimmed by 5 bases and the J gene end by 15 bases; junction bases not matched to a gene: 6. Germline-derived CDR1 and CDR2 are SGHTA and FQGNSA. CDR3 region: CASSTRTGHLTF. DNA of the CDR3: TGTGCCAGCAGCACGCGGACAGGGCACCTGACTTTC. Complete variable domain (other parts from reference TRBV7-2 and TRBJ2-6): GAGVSQSPSNKVTEKGKDVELRCDPISGHTALYWYRQSLGQGLEFLIYFQGNSAPDKSGLPSDRFSAERTGGSVSTLTIQRTQQEDSAVYLCASSTRTGHLTFGAGSRLTVL.

This chain links TRBV6-5 with TRBJ2-7, with D hard to call. Trimming shortened V by 6 bases and J by 2 bases, and 5 bases separated the two germline ends. The CDR3 is 11 residues long. The germline V gene encodes CDR1 MNHEY and CDR2 SVGAGI. The CDR3 region is CASRRAYEQYF. In DNA, the CDR3 is TGTGCCAGCAGGCGTGCCTACGAGCAGTACTTC.

The chain is built from TRBV2 and TRBJ1-1; D not resolved. V was trimmed by 6 bases and J by 4 bases, leaving 15 bases between them. This CDR3 contains 14 residues. The germline V gene encodes CDR1 SNHLY and CDR2 FYNNEI. The CDR3 region has the DNA TGTGCCAGCAGCCTTGGACGGGAGTCCACTGAAGCTTTCTTT. It specifies CASSLGRESTEAFF.

This clone has just one count. The chain couples TRBV19 to TRBJ2-1, with 11 bases lining up with TRBD1. The V and J ends lost 4 bases and 0 bases, in that order; junction bases with no gene match: 11. Germline-derived CDR1 and CDR2 are LNHDA and SQIVND (reference sequence). This CDR3 comprises 19 residues. DNA of the CDR3: TGTGCCAGTAGTAACCCGGGACAGGGGGTAAAAGGCTCCTACAATGAGCAGTTCTTC. Encoded protein: CASSNPGQGVKGSYNEQFF.

The chain uses TRBV12-5 and TRBJ1-2; D perhaps matches TRBD1 (5 bases). Deletions cut 3 bases from V and 4 bases from J, with 15 bases between. CDR3 length: 15 residues. The germline gives CDR1 LGHNT, CDR2 FRNRAP. CDR3 loop: CASGFDVGEGYGYTF. The CDR3 DNA reads TGTGCTAGTGGTTTCGACGTAGGGGAGGGCTATGGCTACACCTTC.

The chain links TRBV9 to TRBJ2-7; possible D gene TRBD1, 5 bases. Germline values: CDR1 SGDLS, CDR2 YYNGEE. V was clipped by 0 bases and J by 2 bases, with 6 bases between them. The CDR3 totals 13 residues. In DNA, the CDR3 is TGTGCCAGCAGCGTAGCAGGGACCTACGAGCAGTACTTC. Encoded protein: CASSVAGTYEQYF.

This chain links TRBV19 with TRBJ1-1; D may be TRBD1 (5 bases). Trimming stripped 6 bases from V and 11 bases from J, with 13 bases between. Germline V gene sequence: CDR1 LNHDA, CDR2 SQIVND (reference sequence). The CDR3 length is 11 residues. The CDR3 bases are TGTGCCAGTAGCGAGGACATGACGGCTTTCTTT. This translates into CASSEDMTAFF.

The chain combines TRBV14 with TRBJ2-7, with D perhaps matching TRBD1 (5 bases). V lost 0 bases and J 3 bases, leaving 9 bases between the germline ends. There are 14 residues in the CDR3. Germline V gene data show CDR1 as SGHDN and CDR2 as FVKESK. CDR3 region: CASSQERGYYEQYF. CDR3 bases: TGTGCCAGCAGCCAAGAAAGGGGATACTACGAGCAGTACTTC.